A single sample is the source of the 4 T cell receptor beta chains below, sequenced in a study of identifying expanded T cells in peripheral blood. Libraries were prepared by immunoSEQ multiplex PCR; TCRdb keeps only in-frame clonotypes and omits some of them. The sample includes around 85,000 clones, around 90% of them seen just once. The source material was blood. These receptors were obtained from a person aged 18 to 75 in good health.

The CDR3 here is CASGFRPGGYTF. CDR3 in DNA: TGTGCTAGTGGTTTTCGGCCTGGGGGCTACACCTTC. The gene calls are TRBV12-5 and TRBJ1-2; D gene uncertain. From germline, CDR1 is LGHNT and CDR2 FRNRAP. Trimming shortened V by 3 bases and J by 8 bases, and 10 bases separated the two germline ends. The CDR3 runs to 12 residues.

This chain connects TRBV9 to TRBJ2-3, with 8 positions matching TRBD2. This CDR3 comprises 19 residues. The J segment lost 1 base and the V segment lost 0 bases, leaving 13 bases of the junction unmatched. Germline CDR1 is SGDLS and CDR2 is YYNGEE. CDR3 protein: CASSVAPRGSGTCTDTQYF. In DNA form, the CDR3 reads TGTGCCAGCAGCGTAGCCCCGCGGGGTAGCGGGACTTGCACAGATACGCAGTATTTT.

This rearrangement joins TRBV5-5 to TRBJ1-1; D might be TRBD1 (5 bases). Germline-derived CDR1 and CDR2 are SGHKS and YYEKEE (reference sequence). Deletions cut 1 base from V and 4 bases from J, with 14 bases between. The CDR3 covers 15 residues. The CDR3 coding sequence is TGTGCCAGCAGCTTGAGGGTTGGGGGTATCACTGAAGCTTTCTTT. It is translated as CASSLRVGGITEAFF. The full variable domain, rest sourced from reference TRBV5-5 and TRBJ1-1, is DAGVTQSPTHLIKTRGQQVTLRCSPISGHKSVSWYQQVLGQGPQFIFQYYEKEERGRGNFPDRFSARQFPNYSSELNVNALLLGDSALYLCASSLRVGGITEAFFGQGTRLTVV.

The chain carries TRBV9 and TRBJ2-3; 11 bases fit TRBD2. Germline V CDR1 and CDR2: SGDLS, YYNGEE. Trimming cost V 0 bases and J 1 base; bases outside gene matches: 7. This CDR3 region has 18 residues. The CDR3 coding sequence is TGTGCCAGCAGCGTAGGTCCTAGCGGGGGGTCGGGCACAGATACGCAGTATTTT. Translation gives CASSVGPSGGSGTDTQYF.